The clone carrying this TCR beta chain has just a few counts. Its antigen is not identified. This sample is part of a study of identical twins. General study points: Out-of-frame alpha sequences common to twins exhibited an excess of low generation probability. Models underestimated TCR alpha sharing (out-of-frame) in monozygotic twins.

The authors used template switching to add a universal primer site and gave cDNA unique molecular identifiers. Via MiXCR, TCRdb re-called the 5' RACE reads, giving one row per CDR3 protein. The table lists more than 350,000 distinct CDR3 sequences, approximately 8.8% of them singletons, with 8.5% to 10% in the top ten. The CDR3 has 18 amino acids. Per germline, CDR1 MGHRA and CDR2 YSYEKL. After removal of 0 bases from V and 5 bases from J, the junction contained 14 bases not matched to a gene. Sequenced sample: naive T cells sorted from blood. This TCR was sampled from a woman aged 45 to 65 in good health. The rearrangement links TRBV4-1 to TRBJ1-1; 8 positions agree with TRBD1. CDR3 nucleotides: TGCGCCAGCAGCCAAGAGGTATGGCCCAGGGGGCAAGCGACTGAAGCTTTCTTT. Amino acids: CASSQEVWPRGQATEAFF.